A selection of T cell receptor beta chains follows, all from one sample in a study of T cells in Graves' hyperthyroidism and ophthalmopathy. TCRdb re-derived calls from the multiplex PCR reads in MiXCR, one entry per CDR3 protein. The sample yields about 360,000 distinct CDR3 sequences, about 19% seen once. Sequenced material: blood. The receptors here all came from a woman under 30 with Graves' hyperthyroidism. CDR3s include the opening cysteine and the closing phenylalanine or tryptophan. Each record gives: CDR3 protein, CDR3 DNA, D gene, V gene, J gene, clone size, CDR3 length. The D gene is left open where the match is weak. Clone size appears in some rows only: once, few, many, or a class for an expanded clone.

CDR3aa: CASSETGIGGYGYTF; CDR3nt: TGTGCCAGCAGTGAAACAGGGATTGGTGGCTATGGCTACACCTTC; d_gene: .; v_gene: TRBV6-1; j_gene: TRBJ1-2; abundance: many; len: 15
CDR3aa: CASSIAGQGAAEAFF; CDR3nt: TGTGCCAGTAGTATTGCAGGACAGGGGGCGGCTGAAGCTTTCTTT; d_gene: TRBD1; v_gene: TRBV19; j_gene: TRBJ1-1; abundance: many; len: 15
CDR3aa: CSVKVAGNTGELFF; CDR3nt: TGCAGCGTGAAGGTCGCGGGGAACACCGGGGAGCTGTTTTTT; d_gene: .; v_gene: TRBV29-1; j_gene: TRBJ2-2; abundance: many; len: 14
CDR3aa: CASSQSGPGENIQYF; CDR3nt: TGTGCCAGCAGCCAATCCGGGCCGGGGGAAAACATTCAGTACTTC; d_gene: .; v_gene: TRBV12-3/TRBV12-4; j_gene: TRBJ2-4; abundance: many; len: 15
CDR3aa: CASTSGSHYGYTF; CDR3nt: TGTGCCAGCACCTCAGGGTCGCACTATGGCTACACCTTC; d_gene: .; v_gene: TRBV7-2; j_gene: TRBJ1-2; abundance: many; len: 13
CDR3aa: CASSTTGPSNQPQHF; CDR3nt: TGTGCCAGCAGTACGACAGGACCAAGCAATCAGCCCCAGCATTTT; d_gene: .; v_gene: TRBV6-1; j_gene: TRBJ1-5; abundance: .; len: 15
CDR3aa: CASTRYQETQYF; CDR3nt: TGTGCCAGCACCAGGTACCAAGAGACCCAGTACTTC; d_gene: .; v_gene: TRBV12-3/TRBV12-4; j_gene: TRBJ2-5; abundance: few; len: 12
CDR3aa: CASSYGTMNTEAFF; CDR3nt: TGTGCCAGCAGTTACGGGACCATGAACACTGAAGCTTTCTTT; d_gene: .; v_gene: TRBV6-5; j_gene: TRBJ1-1; abundance: many; len: 14
CDR3aa: CASSELGTLSGAFF; CDR3nt: TGTGCCAGCAGTGAATTGGGGACGTTGTCCGGGGCTTTCTTT; d_gene: .; v_gene: TRBV2; j_gene: TRBJ1-1; abundance: many; len: 14
CDR3aa: CASTWRGTGLSGYTF; CDR3nt: TGTGCCAGCACCTGGAGGGGGACAGGACTCTCGGGCTACACCTTC; d_gene: TRBD1; v_gene: TRBV5-5; j_gene: TRBJ1-2; abundance: .; len: 15
CDR3aa: CATSRDMGTYEQYF; CDR3nt: TGTGCCACCAGCAGAGATATGGGAACCTACGAGCAGTACTTC; d_gene: .; v_gene: TRBV15; j_gene: TRBJ2-7; abundance: .; len: 14
CDR3aa: CASSYRTVNTEAFF; CDR3nt: TGTGCCAGCAGTTATCGGACGGTGAACACTGAAGCTTTCTTT; d_gene: .; v_gene: TRBV28; j_gene: TRBJ1-1; abundance: many; len: 14
CDR3aa: CASRGGGGTEAFF; CDR3nt: TGTGCCAGCAGGGGAGGAGGGGGTACTGAAGCTTTCTTT; d_gene: .; v_gene: TRBV7-3; j_gene: TRBJ1-1; abundance: many; len: 13
CDR3aa: CASSFGQVGELFF; CDR3nt: TGTGCCAGCAGTTTCGGACAGGTCGGGGAGCTGTTTTTT; d_gene: TRBD1; v_gene: TRBV27; j_gene: TRBJ2-2; abundance: few; len: 13
CDR3aa: CASRDRGGGYTEAFF; CDR3nt: TGTGCCAGCAGGGACAGGGGTGGGGGCTACACTGAAGCTTTCTTT; d_gene: TRBD1; v_gene: TRBV2; j_gene: TRBJ1-1; abundance: many; len: 15
CDR3aa: CASSPQDRAEAFF; CDR3nt: TGTGCCAGCTCACCCCAGGACAGGGCTGAAGCTTTCTTT; d_gene: TRBD1; v_gene: TRBV18; j_gene: TRBJ1-1; abundance: few; len: 13
CDR3aa: CSVKVKGNTEAFF; CDR3nt: TGCAGCGTTAAAGTGAAAGGGAACACTGAAGCTTTCTTT; d_gene: .; v_gene: TRBV29-1; j_gene: TRBJ1-1; abundance: .; len: 13
CDR3aa: CASSKWRNQPQHF; CDR3nt: TGTGCCAGCAGTAAGTGGCGCAATCAGCCCCAGCATTTT; d_gene: .; v_gene: TRBV6-1; j_gene: TRBJ1-5; abundance: many; len: 13
CDR3aa: CASKVGTGVREQYF; CDR3nt: TGTGCCAGCAAGGTGGGGACAGGGGTCCGCGAGCAGTACTTC; d_gene: TRBD1; v_gene: TRBV2; j_gene: TRBJ2-7; abundance: many; len: 14
CDR3aa: CASSLIRGTGGPSYEQYF; CDR3nt: TGTGCCAGCAGCTTGATACGGGGTACTGGGGGCCCCTCCTACGAGCAGTACTTC; d_gene: .; v_gene: TRBV11-2; j_gene: TRBJ2-7; abundance: few; len: 18
CDR3aa: CSVQGGEAFF; CDR3nt: TGCAGCGTTCAGGGGGGAGAAGCTTTCTTT; d_gene: TRBD1; v_gene: TRBV29-1; j_gene: TRBJ1-1; abundance: many; len: 10
CDR3aa: CASSTVLAGVKETQYF; CDR3nt: TGTGCCAGCAGTACCGTTCTAGCGGGAGTTAAAGAGACCCAGTACTTC; d_gene: TRBD2; v_gene: TRBV6-1; j_gene: TRBJ2-5; abundance: .; len: 16
CDR3aa: CASTTPGTQVWLFF; CDR3nt: TGTGCCAGCACAACGCCCGGGACTCAGGTTTGGCTGTTTTTT; d_gene: .; v_gene: TRBV6-1; j_gene: TRBJ2-2; abundance: many; len: 14
CDR3aa: CATSSLYRETNYGYTF; CDR3nt: TGTGCCACCAGCAGCCTATACAGGGAAACTAACTATGGCTACACCTTC; d_gene: .; v_gene: TRBV15; j_gene: TRBJ1-2; abundance: many; len: 16
CDR3aa: CASTPPARYEQYF; CDR3nt: TGTGCCAGCACCCCTCCCGCTCGCTACGAGCAGTACTTC; d_gene: .; v_gene: TRBV12-3/TRBV12-4; j_gene: TRBJ2-7; abundance: .; len: 13
CDR3aa: CASSTDDYGYTF; CDR3nt: TGTGCCAGCTCAACGGACGACTATGGCTACACCTTC; d_gene: .; v_gene: TRBV18; j_gene: TRBJ1-2; abundance: many; len: 12
CDR3aa: CASRSSGDTGELFF; CDR3nt: TGTGCCAGCAGATCTAGCGGGGACACCGGGGAGCTGTTTTTT; d_gene: TRBD2; v_gene: TRBV6-1; j_gene: TRBJ2-2; abundance: many; len: 14
CDR3aa: CASSSAGGPNYGYTF; CDR3nt: TGTGCCAGCAGCTCGGCGGGGGGACCTAACTATGGCTACACCTTC; d_gene: .; v_gene: TRBV6-1; j_gene: TRBJ1-2; abundance: many; len: 15
CDR3aa: CASSPQTGGWVGEQYF; CDR3nt: TGTGCCAGCAGCCCCCAGACCGGGGGCTGGGTCGGCGAGCAGTACTTC; d_gene: .; v_gene: TRBV11-1; j_gene: TRBJ2-7; abundance: few; len: 16
CDR3aa: CSAPVGPQETQYF; CDR3nt: TGCAGCGCCCCGGTGGGGCCCCAAGAGACCCAGTACTTC; d_gene: .; v_gene: TRBV29-1; j_gene: TRBJ2-5; abundance: many; len: 13
CDR3aa: CASRGLDRGHNSPLHF; CDR3nt: TGTGCCAGTAGAGGACTGGACAGGGGGCATAATTCACCCCTCCACTTT; d_gene: TRBD1; v_gene: TRBV19; j_gene: TRBJ1-6; abundance: few; len: 16
CDR3aa: CASKPRGPYEQYF; CDR3nt: TGTGCCAGCAAGCCCAGGGGCCCCTACGAGCAGTACTTC; d_gene: .; v_gene: TRBV6-1; j_gene: TRBJ2-7; abundance: many; len: 13
CDR3aa: CATSRVWTGMFGRANPYNSPLHF; CDR3nt: TGTGCCACCAGCAGAGTATGGACAGGGATGTTTGGCCGGGCCAATCCCTATAATTCACCCCTCCACTTT; d_gene: TRBD1; v_gene: TRBV15; j_gene: TRBJ1-6; abundance: .; len: 23
CDR3aa: CASSSGQLDQPQHF; CDR3nt: TGCGCCAGCAGCTCAGGACAGCTAGATCAGCCCCAGCATTTT; d_gene: .; v_gene: TRBV5-1; j_gene: TRBJ1-5; abundance: many; len: 14
CDR3aa: CASRGQARQPQHF; CDR3nt: TGTGCCAGCAGGGGACAGGCACGACAGCCCCAGCATTTT; d_gene: TRBD1; v_gene: TRBV12-3/TRBV12-4; j_gene: TRBJ1-5; abundance: .; len: 13
CDR3aa: CASIGVDGYTF; CDR3nt: TGTGCCAGCATAGGGGTTGATGGCTACACCTTC; d_gene: .; v_gene: TRBV6-5; j_gene: TRBJ1-2; abundance: many; len: 11
CDR3aa: CASSPPKTGPSSYEQYF; CDR3nt: TGTGCCAGCTCACCACCGAAAACAGGGCCCTCCTCCTACGAGCAGTACTTC; d_gene: .; v_gene: TRBV18; j_gene: TRBJ2-7; abundance: .; len: 17
CDR3aa: CASSLNDRTGELFF; CDR3nt: TGCGCCAGCAGCTTAAACGATCGAACCGGGGAGCTGTTTTTT; d_gene: .; v_gene: TRBV4-1; j_gene: TRBJ2-2; abundance: .; len: 14
CDR3aa: CASSSGKAGSTYEQYF; CDR3nt: TGTGCCAGCAGTTCCGGGAAAGCGGGGTCCACCTACGAGCAGTACTTC; d_gene: TRBD2; v_gene: TRBV6-5; j_gene: TRBJ2-7; abundance: once; len: 16
CDR3aa: CASSFSGTGGTEQYF; CDR3nt: TGTGCCAGCAGCTTTTCCGGGACAGGGGGTACGGAGCAGTACTTC; d_gene: TRBD1; v_gene: TRBV11-2; j_gene: TRBJ2-7; abundance: many; len: 15
CDR3aa: CASSMGPSPYEQYF; CDR3nt: TGTGCCAGTAGTATGGGACCGTCCCCCTACGAGCAGTACTTC; d_gene: .; v_gene: TRBV19; j_gene: TRBJ2-7; abundance: few; len: 14
CDR3aa: CASSGQGANYGYTF; CDR3nt: TGTGCCAGCAGCGGACAGGGGGCGAACTATGGCTACACCTTC; d_gene: TRBD1; v_gene: TRBV9; j_gene: TRBJ1-2; abundance: many; len: 14
CDR3aa: CASSLGGGGYTF; CDR3nt: TGTGCCAGCAGCTTAGGAGGCGGCGGCTACACCTTC; d_gene: .; v_gene: TRBV7-2; j_gene: TRBJ1-2; abundance: many; len: 12
CDR3aa: CSAHWGRMGSMYGYTF; CDR3nt: TGCAGTGCTCACTGGGGCAGGATGGGCAGCATGTATGGCTACACCTTC; d_gene: .; v_gene: TRBV20-1; j_gene: TRBJ1-2; abundance: many; len: 16
CDR3aa: CASSPQTGLNTEAFF; CDR3nt: TGTGCCAGCAGCCCGCAGACAGGTTTGAACACTGAAGCTTTCTTT; d_gene: .; v_gene: TRBV11-2; j_gene: TRBJ1-1; abundance: .; len: 15
CDR3aa: CASSEAGQGGIISGAFF; CDR3nt: TGTGCCAGCAGTGAAGCAGGGCAGGGGGGAATCATCTCTGGGGCTTTCTTT; d_gene: TRBD1; v_gene: TRBV6-1; j_gene: TRBJ1-1; abundance: many; len: 17
CDR3aa: CASTDTGGGSGYTF; CDR3nt: TGTGCCAGCACTGATACGGGAGGAGGATCTGGCTACACCTTC; d_gene: .; v_gene: TRBV3-1; j_gene: TRBJ1-2; abundance: few; len: 14
CDR3aa: CASRDTGVTEAFF; CDR3nt: TGTGCCAGCAGGGACACAGGGGTCACTGAAGCTTTCTTT; d_gene: TRBD1; v_gene: TRBV3-1; j_gene: TRBJ1-1; abundance: many; len: 13
CDR3aa: CASSWDRGTLNTEAFF; CDR3nt: TGCGCCAGCAGCTGGGACAGGGGGACTTTGAACACTGAAGCTTTCTTT; d_gene: TRBD1; v_gene: TRBV5-1; j_gene: TRBJ1-1; abundance: many; len: 16
CDR3aa: CASSELWENSPLHF; CDR3nt: TGTGCCAGCAGTGAATTGTGGGAGAATTCACCCCTCCACTTT; d_gene: .; v_gene: TRBV6-1; j_gene: TRBJ1-6; abundance: many; len: 14